This T cell receptor (beta chain) originates from a study of blood T cell repertoires in COVID-19. Looking at the study overall: In each case, the material was cDNA or gDNA derived from T cells, B-cell-depleted T cells, or PBMCs.

The repertoire was sequenced with immunoSEQ multiplex PCR; TCRdb's copy has only in-frame clones and lacks some. This sample has 150,000 to 200,000 clones; about four fifths occur once, and the top ten carry approximately 2.4%. This sequence was found in a human donor with acute or convalescent COVID-19. The donor label of this sample is uncertain. Source material: peripheral blood.

The CDR3 DNA is TGTGCCAGCTCTCCCGACAGGGGGCGAGGTGGTGAGCAGTTCTTC. Its protein product is CASSPDRGRGGEQFF. This chain links TRBV18 with TRBJ2-1; 10 nucleotides line up with TRBD1. Looked up from germline, CDR1 is KGHSH and CDR2 is LQKENI. The J segment lost 9 bases and the V segment lost 6 bases, leaving 11 bases of the junction unmatched. The CDR3 sequence is 15 residues long.